This entry lists 10 T cell receptor beta chains sequenced from one sample in a study of T cells in localized non-small cell lung cancer. The data were produced by immunoSEQ multiplex PCR, yet TCRdb's version contains in-frame clones alone and is incomplete. In the table there are 30,000 to 35,000 clones, roughly 86% of which are singletons. Sequenced material: peripheral blood, taken before any cancer treatment. The receptors stem from a woman aged 35 to 75 with stage I lung adenocarcinoma.

The J gene is TRBJ2-2, the V gene TRBV5-4; D ambiguous. The V end was cut by 0 bases, the J end by 1 base, with 7 bases between. This CDR3 is built from 15 residues. In germline, CDR1 is SGHNT, CDR2 YYREEE (reference sequence). The CDR3: CASSLVPGNTGELFF. The CDR3 DNA sequence: TGTGCCAGCAGCTTGGTTCCAGGGAACACCGGGGAGCTGTTTTTT.

This clone was seen a few times. V and J are TRBV18 and TRBJ2-6; no clear D gene. Trimming took 5 bases from V and 0 from J, leaving 5 bases between them. CDR1 is KGHSH, CDR2 LQKENI, per germline. This CDR3 has 14 amino acids. CDR3 sequence: CASSAVSGANVLTF. The CDR3 DNA is TGTGCCAGCTCAGCGGTCTCTGGGGCCAACGTCCTGACTTTC.

The chain combines TRBV19 with TRBJ2-1, with D perhaps matching TRBD1 (6 bases). The CDR3 totals 13 residues. V was shortened by 8 bases and J by 4 bases, with 12 bases between the two germline ends. Germline values: CDR1 LNHDA, CDR2 SQIVND (reference sequence). CDR3 nucleotide sequence: TGTGCCAGTGTCGCAGGGGTGTACAATGAGCAGTTCTTC. It specifies CASVAGVYNEQFF.

The chain carries TRBV9 and TRBJ2-7; TRBD1 aligns across 9 bases. From germline, CDR1 is SGDLS and CDR2 YYNGEE. Unmatched junction bases numbered 16, after V lost 0 bases and J lost 6 bases. The CDR3 is 18 amino acids. For the CDR3, the DNA is TGTGCCAGCAGCGTAGGATTGAATCGCGGGACAGGGACCCTCGAGCAGTACTTC. This gives the protein CASSVGLNRGTGTLEQYF.

The gene calls are TRBV5-6 and TRBJ2-7; 8 bases are shared with TRBD2. Germline trimming cut 6 bases from V and 1 base from J; bases unmatched to any gene: 6. The CDR3 extends over 14 amino acids. The V gene's germline CDR1 is SGHDT and CDR2 YYEEEE. The CDR3 protein is CASIISGGSYEQYF. CDR3 DNA sequence: TGTGCCAGCATCATCTCGGGGGGGTCCTACGAGCAGTACTTC.

The rearrangement uses TRBV5-6 and TRBJ2-4; 8 bases line up with TRBD1. The CDR3 totals 15 residues. V shed 3 bases and J 7 bases; nucleotides not matched to a gene: 9. Germline values: CDR1 SGHDT, CDR2 YYEEEE. The CDR3 region has the DNA TGTGCCAGCAGCTCTCGGACAGGGTTATGGAACATTCAGTACTTC. Protein product: CASSSRTGLWNIQYF.

J is TRBJ2-7 and V is TRBV7-8; D may be TRBD1 (5 bases). In germline, CDR1 is SGHVS, CDR2 FQNEAQ. Deletions cut 5 bases from V and 6 bases from J, with 8 bases between. CDR3 length: 11 amino acids. CDR3 coding DNA: TGTGCCAGCAGCAGACAGAGCGAGCAGTACTTC. Its translation: CASSRQSEQYF.

The chain is built from TRBV14 and TRBJ1-4, with D perhaps matching TRBD1 (5 bases). From germline, CDR1 is SGHDN and CDR2 FVKESK. The CDR3 sequence is 16 residues long. Trimming took 1 base from V and 0 from J, leaving 9 bases between them. The CDR3 DNA reads TGTGCCAGCAGCCAAGCCGGGGCGGCAACTAATGAAAAACTGTTTTTT. It yields the protein CASSQAGAATNEKLFF.

This sequence joins TRBV9 and TRBJ2-2, with 12 nucleotides matching TRBD2. Germline loops: CDR1 SGDLS, CDR2 YYNGEE. CDR3 length: 14 amino acids. The trim removed 3 bases at V and 11 bases at J, leaving 5 bases unmatched. The CDR3 DNA sequence: TGTGCCAGCAGCGGGGGACTAGCGGGCTCCGAGCTGTTTTTT. This translates into CASSGGLAGSELFF.

With respect to this clone: The same CDR3 also results from other DNA sequences found in this sample. The chain recombines TRBV5-6 with TRBJ2-1; D gene ambiguous. The CDR3 is 11 residues long. V shed 1 base and J shed 4 bases, with 0 bases lying between them. Germline-derived CDR1 and CDR2 are SGHDT and YYEEEE. The CDR3 sequence: CASSLYNEQFF. The DNA for the CDR3 is TGTGCCAGCAGCTTGTACAATGAGCAGTTCTTC.